This TCR beta chain was documented in a study of T cells in Graves' hyperthyroidism and ophthalmopathy (dated by TCRdb to between 2018 and 2021). About the investigation overall: Peripheral blood samples were taken at initial diagnosis, before any treatment was given. To identify distinguishing TCR V-J signatures, a discovery cohort of around 98 patients was used, comprising roughly 45 with Graves' ophthalmopathy and 57 with stable Graves' hyperthyroidism. Prospective prediction of ophthalmopathy was tested in an independent validation cohort of approximately 19 hyperthyroidism patients and 17 patients who later progressed to ophthalmopathy. The roughly 100 discovery patients were randomly split 7:3 into training and test sets. In addition, the study compared T-cell repertoires in thyroid tissue and in blood from roughly 6 Graves' hyperthyroidism patients. Once sampling was done, hyperthyroidism patients were given methimazole at a starting dose of 30 mg daily, whereas ophthalmopathy patients were given high-dose intravenous methylprednisolone. The paper reports TCR Vbeta CDR3 sequencing of some 140 peripheral blood samples: under 45 ophthalmopathy, roughly 74 hyperthyroidism and around 17 progressor patients.

Stable Graves' hyperthyroidism was defined as no progression to ophthalmopathy during 18 months of follow-up. Hyperthyroidism patients were aged 18 to 65 years and newly diagnosed, with disease duration of less than 2 months. Exclusion was applied to patients with uncontrolled infections, other autoimmune diseases, pregnancy or lactation. Diagnoses were established on the basis of clinical symptoms, serum thyroxine and TRAb, thyroid ultrasound, and orbital computed tomography. PBMCs were isolated from 7.5 to 10 ml of fresh peripheral blood by Ficoll-Paque density gradient centrifugation. Total RNA was extracted using Trizol reagent, and RNA quality was assessed on an Agilent 2100 Bioanalyzer. In its sample, this clonotype was seen many times. Its antigen specificity is not known. There are no base qualities to consult, and no much larger clone falls within one base. The TCR beta CDR3 regions were amplified from RNA transcripts. The TCR CDR3 was subjected to a first round of RT-PCR using the HTBI primer set and the Qiagen OneStep RT-PCR kit. Libraries were constructed in a second round of multiplex PCR, after which size selection and purification were performed. Libraries were sequenced paired-end with 100 bp reads on an Illumina HiSeq2000. For the original study's pipeline: SOAPnuke was used to process the raw data, with reads discarded if the reads contained adapters or uncalled bases, had a mean Phred below 15, or lacked an exact constant-primer or identifier match. COPE v1.2.5 was used to merge high-quality paired reads, and clonotypes were defined as unique nucleotide sequences. MiTCR v1.1 was used to align clonotypes to the IMGT TRBV, TRBD and TRBJ reference segments. Analysis was restricted to V-J combinations with a frequency above 0.0001, which covered roughly 99% of repertoires. The TCS score was defined as F50 (clonal expansion) divided by E x V (chaos), with BLOSUM62-based TCRdist calculated between CDR3 peptides within each V-J. Welch's t-statistics and random forest reduced 500 to 650 V-J features to 10 to 15, which were used in a naive Bayes classifier (R e1071). The raw public data were reprocessed by TCRdb itself: fastp quality trimming at Q25, MiXCR clonotype calling, in-frame beta chains only. Every distinct CDR3 protein forms one entry, paired with its most common genes and DNA. The V and J calls follow TCRdb's processing rather than the paper's. Recorded for this sample are over 500,000 distinct CDR3 sequences; less than 15% of them occurred a single time. The ten largest clones take up about 15% of the sample.

V is pared back by 7 bases and J by 1 base, with 14 bases lying between the germline termini. From the cysteine through the phenylalanine, the CDR3 covers 14 amino acids. Of all the DNA, just the CDR3 is kept, 42 bases in frame from base 1. CDR1 is given as SNHLY and CDR2 as FYNNEI, both from the germline V gene. Summary of the overall study and its limitations: No statistical method was used to fix the sample size in advance, and group allocation was not hidden from the investigators. In cross-validation, a model built on a 13 V-J signature told ophthalmopathy apart from stable hyperthyroidism with less than 90% sensitivity and roughly 81% specificity, and in testing the same model reached 80%/75%. In validation, the model predicted progression to ophthalmopathy with around 71% sensitivity and over 72% specificity, a median of approximately 6.7 months before onset. Most expanded thyroid clonotypes (frequency above 0.001) were also found in blood, which suggests that blood repertoires may mirror thyroid immune responses.

The chain uses TRBV2 and TRBJ2-7; the D gene is perhaps TRBD2, on 6 matching bases. The sample taken for sequencing was blood. The receptor was derived from a middle-aged woman with Graves' hyperthyroidism. The bases are TGTGCCAGCAATTCGGGACTGTCATCCTACGAGCAGTACTTC. This gives the protein CASNSGLSSYEQYF.